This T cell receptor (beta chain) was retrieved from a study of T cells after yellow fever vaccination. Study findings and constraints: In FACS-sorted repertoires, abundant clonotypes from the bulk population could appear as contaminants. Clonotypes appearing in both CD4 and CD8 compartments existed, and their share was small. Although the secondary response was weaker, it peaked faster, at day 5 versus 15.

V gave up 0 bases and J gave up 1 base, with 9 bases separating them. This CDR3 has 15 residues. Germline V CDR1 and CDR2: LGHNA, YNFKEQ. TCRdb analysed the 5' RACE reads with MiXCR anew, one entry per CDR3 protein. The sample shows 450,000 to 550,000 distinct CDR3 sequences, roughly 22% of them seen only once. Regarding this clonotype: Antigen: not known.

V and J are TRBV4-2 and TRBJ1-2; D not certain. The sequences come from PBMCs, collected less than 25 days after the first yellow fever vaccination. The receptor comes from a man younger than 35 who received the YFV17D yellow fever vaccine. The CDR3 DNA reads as TGTGCCAGCAGCCAAGAAATAGGTCTTAACTATGGCTACACCTTC. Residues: CASSQEIGLNYGYTF.